Sequencing of this T cell receptor (beta chain) was carried out in a study of OX40 agonist ivuxolimab in advanced cancers. This clone was seen more than once but under ten times. Germline lookup yields CDR1 SNHLY and CDR2 FYNNEI. CDR3 length: 14 amino acids. The J segment lost 10 bases and the V segment lost 7 bases, leaving 11 bases of the junction unmatched. This table comes from immunoSEQ multiplex PCR, and its TCRdb copy is limited to in-frame clones, with some not included. The sample gives about 58,000 clones, 79% of which show up once; 1% to 1.5% is in the top ten. The chain combines TRBV2 with TRBJ2-1, with TRBD2 matching over 9 bases. The sequence was obtained from an adult with an advanced solid tumor such as melanoma, head and neck, liver or kidney cancer. This specimen was CD4+ or CD8+ T cells sorted from blood, taken in a trial of the OX40 agonist ivuxolimab. The CDR3 DNA reads as TGTGCCAGCATTTGGGTAGCGGGAGTGCCCGAGCAGTTCTTC. Translating it yields CASIWVAGVPEQFF. Complete variable domain (other parts from reference TRBV2 and TRBJ2-1): EPEVTQTPSHQVTQMGQEVILRCVPISNHLYFYWYRQILGQKVEFLVSFYNNEISEKSEIFDDQFSVERPDGSNFTLKIRSTKLEDSAMYFCASIWVAGVPEQFFGPGTRLTVL.